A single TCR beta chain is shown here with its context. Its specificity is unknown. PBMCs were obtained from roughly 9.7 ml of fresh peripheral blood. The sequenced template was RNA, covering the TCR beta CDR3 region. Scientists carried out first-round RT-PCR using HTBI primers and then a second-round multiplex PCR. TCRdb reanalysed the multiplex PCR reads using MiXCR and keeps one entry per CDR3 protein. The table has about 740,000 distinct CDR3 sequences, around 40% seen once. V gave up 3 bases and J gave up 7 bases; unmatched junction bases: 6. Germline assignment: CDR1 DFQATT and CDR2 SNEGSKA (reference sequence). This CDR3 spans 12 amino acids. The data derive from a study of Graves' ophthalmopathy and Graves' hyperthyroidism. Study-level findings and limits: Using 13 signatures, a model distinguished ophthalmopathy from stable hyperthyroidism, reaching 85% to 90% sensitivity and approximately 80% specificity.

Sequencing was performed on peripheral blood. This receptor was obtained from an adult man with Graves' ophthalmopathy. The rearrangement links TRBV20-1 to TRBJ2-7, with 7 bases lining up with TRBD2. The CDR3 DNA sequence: TGCAGTGCTAGCGGGACTACTGATGAGCAGTACTTC. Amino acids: CSASGTTDEQYF.